One and the same sample provided the 28 T cell receptor beta chains below, sequenced in a study of regulatory T cells in long-lasting Graves disease. Stated time point: persistent/refractory GD, antithyroid drugs over 5 years with positive TRAb. Researchers made the TCR library from RNA that was extracted from PBMCs. iRepertoire HTBI primers and Arm-PCR of CDR3 regions built TCR beta libraries. TCRdb processed the multiplex PCR reads anew with MiXCR; each CDR3 protein has one entry. The profile shows 420,000 or so distinct CDR3 sequences, around a quarter of them singletons. This specimen consisted of peripheral blood mononuclear cells (PBMCs), obtained when the disease was refractory, from a patient treated with antithyroid drugs. The origin of the receptors is a female donor with Graves disease.

The rearrangement links TRBV5-1 to TRBJ2-7; 8 positions agree with TRBD1. The junction had 8 bases not matched to a gene; V was cut back by 1 base and J by 5 bases. The CDR3 sequence is 15 residues long. Germline loops: CDR1 SGHRS, CDR2 YFSETQ. Here the CDR3 DNA reads TGCGCCAGCAGCTTGAGGCAGGGGGCACTAGACGAGCAGTACTTC. Amino acid sequence: CASSLRQGALDEQYF.

In this sample, this clonotype turned up a few times. The V and J genes are TRBV19 and TRBJ1-4, with D perhaps matching TRBD1 (5 bases). There are 16 residues in the CDR3. From germline, CDR1 is LNHDA and CDR2 SQIVND (reference sequence). The germline V and J ends were trimmed by 7 bases and 0 bases, with 15 bases remaining between them. The CDR3 protein is CASTPGTTPTNEKLFF. The DNA for the CDR3 is TGTGCCAGTACTCCTGGGACGACTCCAACTAATGAAAAACTGTTTTTT.

The V call is TRBV24-1, the J call TRBJ2-6, with unresolved D. CDR1 and CDR2 from the germline V gene are KGHDR and SFDVKD. Deletions cut 2 bases from V and 4 bases from J, with 8 bases between. There are 15 residues in the CDR3. CDR3 residues: CATSDSSVGANVLTF. The CDR3, as DNA: TGTGCCACCAGTGATTCCTCCGTGGGGGCCAACGTCCTGACTTTC.

The table lists this clonotype with a few counts. DNA for the CDR3: TGCAGCGTTGAAGGGGGACCGGGGATGGCCTACGAGCAGTACTTC. Translating gives CSVEGGPGMAYEQYF. The chain couples TRBV29-1 to TRBJ2-7; D is possibly TRBD1 or TRBD2 (5 bases each). The CDR3 is 15 amino acids. The ends were cut back, 1 base at V and 2 bases at J, with 15 bases in the middle. Germline V CDR1 and CDR2: SQVTM, ANQGSEA.

This clonotype was seen more than once but under ten times. The genes are TRBV6-1 and TRBJ2-3; 9 nucleotides agree with TRBD2. The CDR3 length is 15 residues. Trimming removed 6 bases from V and 3 bases from J; junction bases left unmatched: 7. Germline V CDR1 and CDR2: MNHNS, SASEGT. CDR3 DNA sequence: TGTGCCAGCAGCACCTCAGGACTAGCGACAGATACGCAGTATTTT. Its translation is CASSTSGLATDTQYF.

This chain connects TRBV2 to TRBJ2-2, with D maybe TRBD2 (5 bases). CDR1 is SNHLY and CDR2 is FYNNEI in the germline V gene. V lost 2 bases, J lost 7 bases, and 17 bases lay in between. The CDR3 has 16 residues. The CDR3 DNA is TGTGCCAGCAGTGAAAGCTGGGGTGGAGGAAACGGGGAGCTGTTTTTT. Protein product: CASSESWGGGNGELFF. Using reference TRBV2 and TRBJ2-2 for the parts outside the CDR3, the full variable domain is EPEVTQTPSHQVTQMGQEVILRCVPISNHLYFYWYRQILGQKVEFLVSFYNNEISEKSEIFDDQFSVERPDGSNFTLKIRSTKLEDSAMYFCASSESWGGGNGELFFGEGSRLTVL.

The J gene is TRBJ1-5, the V gene TRBV9, with no clear D. Germline loops: CDR1 SGDLS, CDR2 YYNGEE. V dropped 0 bases and J dropped 2 bases, with 9 bases sitting between them. The CDR3 extends over 15 amino acids. The CDR3 sequence: CASSVGATGNQPQHF. For the CDR3, the DNA is TGTGCCAGCAGCGTAGGCGCTACAGGCAATCAGCCCCAGCATTTT.

The sample holds many counts of this clonotype. The V gene is TRBV7-2, the J gene TRBJ2-5; 9 bases agree with TRBD2. The CDR3 is made up of 15 amino acids. Germline-derived CDR1 and CDR2 are SGHTA and FQGNSA. Trimming at V came to 6 bases and at J to 4 bases, leaving 9 bases not matched to a gene. The CDR3 region has the DNA TGTGCCAGCAGTCGCGAGAGCGGGAGGTTAGAGACCCAGTACTTC. This encodes CASSRESGRLETQYF. The complete variable domain, with remaining parts taken from reference TRBV7-2 and TRBJ2-5, reads GAGVSQSPSNKVTEKGKDVELRCDPISGHTALYWYRQSLGQGLEFLIYFQGNSAPDKSGLPSDRFSAERTGGSVSTLTIQRTQQEDSAVYLCASSRESGRLETQYFGPGTRLLVL.

The chain joins TRBV12-3 or TRBV12-4 to TRBJ2-1, with 12 bases fitting TRBD1. The CDR3 spans 15 residues. Germline trimming cut 6 bases from V and 7 bases from J; bases unmatched to any gene: 7. The CDR3 protein is CASRGGQGARNEQFF. For the CDR3, the DNA is TGTGCCAGCAGAGGGGGACAGGGGGCGCGGAATGAGCAGTTCTTC.

A few counts support this clonotype. V usage is TRBV19 and J usage is TRBJ1-1, with D possibly TRBD1 on 5 matching bases. Germline values: CDR1 LNHDA, CDR2 SQIVND (reference sequence). CDR3 length equals 15 residues. The V end was cut by 5 bases, the J end by 1 base, with 14 bases between. The CDR3 sequence is CASSGRGWGNTEAFF. As DNA, the CDR3 is TGTGCCAGTAGTGGGAGGGGCTGGGGGAACACTGAAGCTTTCTTT.

This clonotype was counted between two and nine times. The rearrangement uses TRBV30 and TRBJ1-1; 8 bases fit TRBD1. Germline loops: CDR1 GTSNPN, CDR2 SVGIG (reference sequence). The CDR3 has 17 residues. Unmatched junction bases numbered 20, after V lost 0 bases and J lost 11 bases. CDR3: CAWSVGGRGLNGMKAFF. The CDR3 nucleotides are TGTGCCTGGAGTGTAGGGGGCAGGGGGCTCAACGGCATGAAGGCTTTCTTT.

The V and J genes are TRBV9 and TRBJ2-7, with a weak D call TRBD1 (5 bases). Germline loops: CDR1 SGDLS, CDR2 YYNGEE. V lost 0 bases and J lost 6, with 13 bases in between. This CDR3 spans 14 amino acids. CDR3 region: CASSVDPGIGEQYF. CDR3 DNA: TGTGCCAGCAGCGTAGATCCAGGGATCGGCGAGCAGTACTTC.

V is TRBV7-6 and J is TRBJ2-5, with D possibly TRBD2 on 6 matching bases. Trimming removed 0 bases from V and 5 bases from J, with 13 bases in between. The CDR3 is 15 amino acids. Germline V CDR1 and CDR2: SGHVS, FNYEAQ. This CDR3 is CASSLAEGGGETQYF. The CDR3 region has the DNA TGTGCCAGCAGCTTAGCGGAGGGAGGCGGGGAGACCCAGTACTTC.

This clonotype was found many times. CDR3 coding DNA: TGTGCCAGCAGTTTTACTAGCGGGGGACTCCTTCTCGAGACCCAGTACTTC. This translates into CASSFTSGGLLLETQYF. The chain is built from TRBV28 and TRBJ2-5; 11 bases map to TRBD2. Per germline, CDR1 MDHEN and CDR2 SYDVKM. CDR3 length: 17 amino acids. V lost 3 bases, J lost 5 bases, and 11 bases stayed unmatched.

This clonotype occurred many times. The CDR3 here is CASSFGGKRYEQYF. The CDR3 nucleotides are TGTGCCAGCAGTTTCGGTGGCAAGCGCTACGAGCAGTACTTC. The chain has TRBV28 and TRBJ2-7; D not resolved. The CDR3 has 14 amino acids. The germline gives CDR1 MDHEN, CDR2 SYDVKM. V dropped 3 bases and J dropped 3 bases, with 12 bases sitting between them. The full variable domain, completed using reference TRBV28 and TRBJ2-7, is DVKVTQSSRYLVKRTGEKVFLECVQDMDHENMFWYRQDPGLGLRLIYFSYDVKMKEKGDIPEGYSVSREKKERFSLILESASTNQTSMYLCASSFGGKRYEQYFGPGTRLTVT.

This clonotype came up a few times. V and J are TRBV6-2 or TRBV6-3 and TRBJ2-1; 8 bases align to TRBD2. The CDR3 has 14 amino acids. Germline CDR1 reads MNHEY; CDR2 reads SVGEGT. V lost 2 bases to trimming and J lost 10 bases; unmatched junction nucleotides: 7. Here the CDR3 reads CASSYPAGGGEQFF. CDR3 sequence (DNA): TGTGCCAGCAGTTACCCCGCGGGAGGCGGGGAGCAGTTCTTC.

This clonotype appeared a few times. The chain joins TRBV13 to TRBJ2-7; D is uncertain. The ends were cut back, 5 bases at V and 6 bases at J, with 14 bases in the middle. The CDR3 contains 13 residues. Germline V gives CDR1 PRHDT, CDR2 FYEKMQ (reference sequence). The CDR3 loop reads CASSPPSGSEQYF. The CDR3, as DNA: TGTGCCAGCAGCCCCCCTTCGGGTAGCGAGCAGTACTTC.

Ten or more counts support this clonotype. V usage is TRBV20-1 and J usage is TRBJ2-7; TRBD1 agrees at 9 bases. Germline V lookup: CDR1 DFQATT, CDR2 SNEGSKA (reference sequence). The junction had 6 bases not matched to a gene; V was cut back by 3 bases and J by 0 bases. This CDR3 region has 15 residues. The DNA for the CDR3 is TGCAGTGCTAGTAGACCGGGACAGGGCTCCTACGAGCAGTACTTC. The encoded protein is CSASRPGQGSYEQYF.

In its sample, this clonotype was seen many times. The chain couples TRBV12-3 or TRBV12-4 to TRBJ1-1, with D uncertain. V lost 5 bases and J 4 bases, leaving 11 bases between the germline ends. The CDR3 spans 13 residues. This chain's CDR3 is CASSRGDPTEAFF. The CDR3 nucleotides are TGTGCCAGCAGTCGCGGGGATCCCACTGAAGCTTTCTTT.

The table lists this clonotype with a few counts. The chain joins TRBV9 to TRBJ2-2; D is unresolved. Germline V gives CDR1 SGDLS, CDR2 YYNGEE. The germline V and J ends were trimmed by 6 bases and 0 bases, with 6 bases remaining between them. The CDR3 consists of 13 residues. CDR3 in amino acids: CASKATNTGELFF. In DNA form, the CDR3 reads TGTGCCAGCAAAGCGACGAACACCGGGGAGCTGTTTTTT. Looking up the rest from reference TRBV9 and TRBJ2-2 gives the full variable domain: DSGVTQTPKHLITATGQRVTLRCSPRSGDLSVYWYQQSLDQGLQFLIQYYNGEERAKGNILERFSAQQFPDLHSELNLSSLELGDSALYFCASKATNTGELFFGEGSRLTVL.

This clonotype was seen ten or more times. The chain carries TRBV7-8 and TRBJ1-5; D not resolved. CDR1 and CDR2 (germline): SGHVS, FQNEAQ. CDR3 length: 14 residues. Trimming left V 0 bases short and J 1 base short, with 4 bases between. CDR3 loop: CASSLAVSNQPQHF. The CDR3, as DNA: TGTGCCAGCAGCTTAGCAGTAAGCAATCAGCCCCAGCATTTT.

The chain links TRBV18 to TRBJ1-2; 10 bases match TRBD1. The CDR3 totals 16 residues. Trimming removed 4 bases from V and 0 bases from J; junction bases left unmatched: 5. Per germline, CDR1 KGHSH and CDR2 LQKENI. CDR3 nucleotide sequence: TGTGCCAGCTCACTACAGGGGACAGGGGCTAACTATGGCTACACCTTC. Amino acids: CASSLQGTGANYGYTF.

This chain links TRBV10-2 with TRBJ1-5; D gene uncertain. The V gene lost 3 bases and the J gene lost 0 bases, with 9 bases spanning the gap. CDR3 length: 15 amino acids. In germline, CDR1 is WSHSY, CDR2 SAAADI. CDR3 region: CASSDRGYSNQPQHF. The CDR3 DNA is TGCGCCAGCAGTGATAGAGGCTATAGCAATCAGCCCCAGCATTTT.

This clonotype was seen only a few times. CDR3 sequence: CASSRDRVLNGYTF. The CDR3 DNA reads as TGTGCCAGCAGCCGGGACAGGGTCCTAAATGGCTACACCTTC. This chain uses TRBV27 with TRBJ1-2; 9 bases are shared with TRBD1. The CDR3 is made up of 14 amino acids. CDR1 and CDR2 (germline): MNHEY, SMNVEV (reference sequence). V lost 6 bases, J lost 6 bases, and 8 bases stayed unmatched.

This clonotype was detected many times. The chain couples TRBV30 to TRBJ1-4, with 10 bases identical to TRBD1. This CDR3 has 13 amino acids. The V gene's germline CDR1 is GTSNPN and CDR2 SVGIG (reference sequence). V dropped 8 bases and J dropped 6; count of bases not matched to a gene: 6. CDR3 sequence (DNA): TGTGCCCACACAGGACAGGGGGATGAAAAACTGTTTTTT. Residues: CAHTGQGDEKLFF.

Ten or more counts support this clonotype. This chain joins TRBV27 and TRBJ2-5, with 12 bases lining up with TRBD2. J gave up 4 bases and V 5 bases, and 8 bases lay outside the gene matches. Germline V gene sequence: CDR1 MNHEY, CDR2 SMNVEV (reference sequence). The CDR3 totals 16 residues. CDR3 sequence reads: CASSDPSSGRGETQYF. The CDR3 DNA is TGTGCCAGCAGTGACCCTTCTAGCGGGAGGGGAGAGACCCAGTACTTC.

V is TRBV20-1 and J is TRBJ2-2; 7 bases map to TRBD1. V was pared by 0 bases and J by 4 bases, with 5 bases of the junction left unmatched. This CDR3 region has 15 residues. CDR1 DFQATT and CDR2 SNEGSKA come from the germline V gene (reference sequence). CDR3 coding DNA: TGCAGTGCTAGAGATCCGACAGGGAGCACCGGGGAGCTGTTTTTT. Protein product: CSARDPTGSTGELFF.

This chain connects TRBV9 to TRBJ1-5; D is undetermined. Germline CDR1 is SGDLS and CDR2 is YYNGEE. CDR3 length: 14 amino acids. V lost 3 bases and J lost 5, with 12 bases in between. CDR3: CASSASSSYQPQHF. In DNA form, the CDR3 reads TGTGCCAGCAGCGCCTCATCCTCCTATCAGCCCCAGCATTTT.